This T cell receptor (beta chain) was obtained from a study of T-cell memory formation after mild COVID-19. Germline CDR1 reads SGHRS; CDR2 reads YFSETQ. The CDR3 loop spans 15 amino acids. V was cut by 0 bases and J by 2 bases, with 11 bases left in between. Each CDR3 protein is one row after TCRdb ran MiXCR on the 5' RACE reads. Of approximately 190,000 distinct CDR3 sequences detected, around 20% appear once; the ten largest clones hold roughly 2.4%. This clonotype was picked up a small number of times. The sample consisted of PBMCs or a T cell subset sorted from them (not recorded which). The TCR sequence derives from an adult woman who had mild COVID-19 (a few samples of this study predate the infection). Cell type and time point are not known. This chain uses TRBV5-1 with TRBJ1-1; tentative D call: TRBD1 (6 bases). The CDR3 reads CASSLEGDRNTEAFF. The DNA of the CDR3 is TGCGCCAGCAGCTTGGAGGGGGACCGCAACACTGAAGCTTTCTTT.